This T cell receptor beta chain stems from a study of chemoradiotherapy in HPV16-positive cancers. Libraries were prepared by immunoSEQ multiplex PCR; TCRdb keeps only in-frame clonotypes and omits some of them. The data hold tens of thousands of clones, with 80% to 90% observed a single time. This CDR3 comprises 15 residues. Germline loops: CDR1 LNHDA, CDR2 SQIVND (reference sequence). V lost 8 bases to trimming and J lost 0 bases, with 14 bases between them. V gene TRBV19 combines with J gene TRBJ1-5, with D possibly matching TRBD1 (5 bases). The receptor was isolated from a human donor with HPV-associated anogenital cancer. The source material was blood, sampled from a patient who underwent chemoradiotherapy. CDR3 sequence reads: CASWGRALSNQPQHF. CDR3 bases: TGTGCCAGTTGGGGCCGGGCTCTTAGCAATCAGCCCCAGCATTTT.